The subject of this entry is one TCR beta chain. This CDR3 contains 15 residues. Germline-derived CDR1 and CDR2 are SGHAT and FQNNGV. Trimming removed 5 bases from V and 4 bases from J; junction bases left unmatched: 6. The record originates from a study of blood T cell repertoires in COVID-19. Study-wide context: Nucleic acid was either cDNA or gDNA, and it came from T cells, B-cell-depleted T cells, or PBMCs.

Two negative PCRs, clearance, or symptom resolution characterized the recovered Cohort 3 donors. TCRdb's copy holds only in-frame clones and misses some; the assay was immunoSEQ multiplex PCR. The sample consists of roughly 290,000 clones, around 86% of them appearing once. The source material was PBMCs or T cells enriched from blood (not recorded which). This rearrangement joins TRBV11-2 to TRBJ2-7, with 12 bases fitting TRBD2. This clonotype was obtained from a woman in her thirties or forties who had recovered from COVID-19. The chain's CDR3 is CASSPRLAGVYEQYF. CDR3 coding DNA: TGTGCCAGCAGCCCGCGACTAGCGGGAGTGTACGAGCAGTACTTC.